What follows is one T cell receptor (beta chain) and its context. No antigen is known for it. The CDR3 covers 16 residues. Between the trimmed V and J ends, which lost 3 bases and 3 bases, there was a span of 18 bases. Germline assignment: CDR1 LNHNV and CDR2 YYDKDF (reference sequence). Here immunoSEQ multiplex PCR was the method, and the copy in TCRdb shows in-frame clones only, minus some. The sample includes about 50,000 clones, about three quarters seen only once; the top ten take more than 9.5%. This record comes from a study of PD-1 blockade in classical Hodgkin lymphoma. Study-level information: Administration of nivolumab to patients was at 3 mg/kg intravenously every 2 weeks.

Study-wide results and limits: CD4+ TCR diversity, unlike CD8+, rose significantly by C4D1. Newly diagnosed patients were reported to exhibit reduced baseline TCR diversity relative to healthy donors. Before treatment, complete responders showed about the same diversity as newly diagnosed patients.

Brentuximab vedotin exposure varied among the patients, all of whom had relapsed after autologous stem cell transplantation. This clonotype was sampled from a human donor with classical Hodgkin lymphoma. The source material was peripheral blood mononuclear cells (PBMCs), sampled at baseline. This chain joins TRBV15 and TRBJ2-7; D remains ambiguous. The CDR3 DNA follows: TGTGCCACCAGCAGTCGCCAAGGGCCGATAGGCTACGAGCAGTACTTC. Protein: CATSSRQGPIGYEQYF.